This entry features one T cell receptor beta chain sequence. This sample stems from a study of blood T cells in healthy people across ages. Germline V CDR1 and CDR2: MDHEN, SYDVKM. V shed 6 bases and J shed 6 bases, with 14 bases lying between them. CDR3 length: 13 residues. A second about 7 to 11 cycle PCR used barcoded and J-beta primers. TCRdb used MiXCR to reprocess the 5' RACE reads, holding one entry per CDR3 protein. The profile shows 650,000 to 1,000,000 distinct CDR3 sequences, about 45% of them singletons. The specimen was blood. V is TRBV28 and J is TRBJ1-2; TRBD1 might be the D (6 bases). The sequence came from an elderly man in good health. CDR3 DNA: TGTGCCAGCAGGCAAAACAGGGTGGATGGCTACACCTTC. This encodes CASRQNRVDGYTF.